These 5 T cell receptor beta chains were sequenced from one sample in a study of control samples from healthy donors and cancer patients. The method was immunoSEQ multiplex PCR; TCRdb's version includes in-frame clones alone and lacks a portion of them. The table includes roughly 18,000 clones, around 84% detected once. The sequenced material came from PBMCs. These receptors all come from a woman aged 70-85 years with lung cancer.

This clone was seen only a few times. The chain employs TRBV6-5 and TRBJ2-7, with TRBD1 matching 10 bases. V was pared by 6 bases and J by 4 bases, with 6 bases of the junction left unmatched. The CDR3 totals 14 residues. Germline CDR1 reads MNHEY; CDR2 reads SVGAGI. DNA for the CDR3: TGTGCCAGCAGCCCGGGACAGGGGAAGTACGAGCAGTACTTC. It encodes CASSPGQGKYEQYF.

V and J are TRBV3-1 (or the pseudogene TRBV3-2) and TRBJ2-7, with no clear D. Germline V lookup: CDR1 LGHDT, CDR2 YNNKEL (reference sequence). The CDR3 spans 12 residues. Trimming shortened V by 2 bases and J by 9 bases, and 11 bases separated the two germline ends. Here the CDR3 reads CASSQNLVGQYF. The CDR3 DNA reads TGTGCCAGCAGCCAAAATCTCGTCGGGCAGTACTTC.

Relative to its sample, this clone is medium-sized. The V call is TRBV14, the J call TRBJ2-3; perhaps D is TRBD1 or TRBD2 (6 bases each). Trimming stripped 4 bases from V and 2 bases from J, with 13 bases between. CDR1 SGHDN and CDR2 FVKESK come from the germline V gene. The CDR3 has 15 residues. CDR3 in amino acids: CASSPIGGLTDTQYF. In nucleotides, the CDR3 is TGTGCCAGCAGCCCCATAGGGGGGCTCACAGATACGCAGTATTTT.

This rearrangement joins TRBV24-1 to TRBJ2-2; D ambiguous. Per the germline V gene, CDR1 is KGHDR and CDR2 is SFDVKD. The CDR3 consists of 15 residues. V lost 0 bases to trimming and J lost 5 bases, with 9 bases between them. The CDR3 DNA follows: TGTGCCACCAGTGATTTGCGTGTTGAGACCGGGGAGCTGTTTTTT. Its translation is CATSDLRVETGELFF.

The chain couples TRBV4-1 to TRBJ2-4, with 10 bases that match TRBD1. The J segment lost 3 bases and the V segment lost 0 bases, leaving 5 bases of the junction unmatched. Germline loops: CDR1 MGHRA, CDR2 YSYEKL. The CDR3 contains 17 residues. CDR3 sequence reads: CASSQDRQGANKNIQYF. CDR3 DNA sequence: TGCGCCAGCAGCCAAGACCGACAGGGGGCTAACAAAAACATTCAGTACTTC.